Listed here is a single T cell receptor beta chain. Distinct nucleotide sequences in the sample also encode this CDR3. This entry is derived from a study of shared T cell receptors in the human thymus. This CDR3 region has 15 residues. From germline, CDR1 is SNHLY and CDR2 FYNNEI. Germline trimming cut 5 bases from V and 6 bases from J; bases unmatched to any gene: 9. Produced via immunoSEQ multiplex PCR; TCRdb's table is partial and in-frame only. The sample contains about 660,000 clones, around 87% of which appear only once. The sample also formed part of further work on human thymus T cells. Turning to that study: Samples came from healthy Finnish infants during open corrective cardiac surgery. Corrective heart surgery yielded the resections from which the thymus tissue came. Blood and thymic repertoires both appeared biased in V and J gene usage.

What was sequenced was thymocytes. This receptor was identified in a boy in the first two years of life with a congenital heart defect. This chain links TRBV2 with TRBJ2-1; TRBD2 matches at 8 bases. CDR3 nucleotides: TGTGCCAGCAGTCCCAAGCGGGAGTGCGTCAATGAGCAGTTCTTC. The encoded protein is CASSPKRECVNEQFF.